This T cell receptor beta chain came from a study of cytomegalovirus exposure and HLA in healthy donors. Broader study findings: Sequencing likely generated an artifact that appeared as a cluster of highly shared sequence variants.

All the people who gave samples were healthy bone marrow donors. Researchers ran the PCR with 60 Vbeta and 13 Jbeta primers. Profiled with immunoSEQ multiplex PCR; TCRdb holds only in-frame clones, not every one. The sample consists of 60,000 to 75,000 clones, roughly four fifths of them appearing once. Concerning this clone: Its antigen is unidentified.

The CDR3 is 14 amino acids. Germline CDR1 and CDR2: MNHNY and SVGAGI (reference sequence). Unmatched junction bases numbered 4, after V lost 6 bases and J lost 0 bases. The rearrangement links TRBV6-6 to TRBJ1-1, with 7 bases matching TRBD1. Sequences were obtained from PBMCs. The sequence was collected from a woman aged 30 to 39 in good health and CMV-seropositive. The CDR3 loop reads CASSSGTVNTEAFF. The CDR3 DNA sequence: TGTGCCAGCAGCTCCGGGACAGTGAACACTGAAGCTTTCTTT.